This T cell receptor beta chain was obtained from a study of shared clonotypes between healthy human individuals. Study results and limitations: Sharing across four donors was highest in naive CD4 (roughly 5%) and lowest in memory CD8 (roughly 0.4%).

Naive CD8 cells comprised CD45RO-negative, CCR7-positively selected cells, excluding terminally differentiated effector memory CD45RA+ cells. On this clone: Its antigen is currently unknown.

The authors' processing: ImmunoSEQ sequences covered only the junction and lacked quality scores; filtering therefore differed. Data came from immunoSEQ multiplex PCR; TCRdb stores just in-frame clones and leaves some out. V, J and clone size reflect that table, while D and trimming were determined from the DNA. The sample lists about 2.2 million clones, 85% to 95% occurring once. The source is a man aged 18 to 30 in good health. Some clones in this sample may be carry-over from other donors' samples. The specimen was naive CD8+ T cells from PBMCs.

This chain's CDR3 is CASSPAAREDNEQFF. CDR3 DNA: TGTGCCAGCTCACCCGCGGCGAGAGAAGACAATGAGCAGTTCTTC. This chain links TRBV18 with TRBJ2-1; D remains unclear. Germline loops: CDR1 KGHSH, CDR2 LQKENI. V was shortened by 3 bases and J by 5 bases, with 14 bases between the two germline ends. The CDR3 has 15 residues.